This T cell receptor (beta chain) was sequenced for a study of blood T cell repertoires in COVID-19. As for the study in general: Material from acute and convalescent COVID-19 was sourced from the United States, Italy and Spain.

Authors' methods: Estimation of nucleated cell counts relied on the amplification of reference gene primers. TCRdb keeps only in-frame clones here, not all; method: immunoSEQ multiplex PCR. From that table come the V and J calls and clone size; the DNA was used to work out D and trimming. Of around 250,000 clones listed, roughly 80% are singletons. With 6 bases clipped from V and 8 bases from J, the junction kept 5 bases outside the gene matches. The CDR3 has 12 residues. V and J are TRBV12-3 or TRBV12-4 and TRBJ1-1; TRBD1 matches at 8 bases. The TCR comes from a woman aged 18-29 years with acute or convalescent COVID-19. What was sequenced was peripheral blood. CDR3 DNA: TGTGCCAGCAGCTATAACAGGGGGGAAGCTTTCTTT. Its translation: CASSYNRGEAFF.